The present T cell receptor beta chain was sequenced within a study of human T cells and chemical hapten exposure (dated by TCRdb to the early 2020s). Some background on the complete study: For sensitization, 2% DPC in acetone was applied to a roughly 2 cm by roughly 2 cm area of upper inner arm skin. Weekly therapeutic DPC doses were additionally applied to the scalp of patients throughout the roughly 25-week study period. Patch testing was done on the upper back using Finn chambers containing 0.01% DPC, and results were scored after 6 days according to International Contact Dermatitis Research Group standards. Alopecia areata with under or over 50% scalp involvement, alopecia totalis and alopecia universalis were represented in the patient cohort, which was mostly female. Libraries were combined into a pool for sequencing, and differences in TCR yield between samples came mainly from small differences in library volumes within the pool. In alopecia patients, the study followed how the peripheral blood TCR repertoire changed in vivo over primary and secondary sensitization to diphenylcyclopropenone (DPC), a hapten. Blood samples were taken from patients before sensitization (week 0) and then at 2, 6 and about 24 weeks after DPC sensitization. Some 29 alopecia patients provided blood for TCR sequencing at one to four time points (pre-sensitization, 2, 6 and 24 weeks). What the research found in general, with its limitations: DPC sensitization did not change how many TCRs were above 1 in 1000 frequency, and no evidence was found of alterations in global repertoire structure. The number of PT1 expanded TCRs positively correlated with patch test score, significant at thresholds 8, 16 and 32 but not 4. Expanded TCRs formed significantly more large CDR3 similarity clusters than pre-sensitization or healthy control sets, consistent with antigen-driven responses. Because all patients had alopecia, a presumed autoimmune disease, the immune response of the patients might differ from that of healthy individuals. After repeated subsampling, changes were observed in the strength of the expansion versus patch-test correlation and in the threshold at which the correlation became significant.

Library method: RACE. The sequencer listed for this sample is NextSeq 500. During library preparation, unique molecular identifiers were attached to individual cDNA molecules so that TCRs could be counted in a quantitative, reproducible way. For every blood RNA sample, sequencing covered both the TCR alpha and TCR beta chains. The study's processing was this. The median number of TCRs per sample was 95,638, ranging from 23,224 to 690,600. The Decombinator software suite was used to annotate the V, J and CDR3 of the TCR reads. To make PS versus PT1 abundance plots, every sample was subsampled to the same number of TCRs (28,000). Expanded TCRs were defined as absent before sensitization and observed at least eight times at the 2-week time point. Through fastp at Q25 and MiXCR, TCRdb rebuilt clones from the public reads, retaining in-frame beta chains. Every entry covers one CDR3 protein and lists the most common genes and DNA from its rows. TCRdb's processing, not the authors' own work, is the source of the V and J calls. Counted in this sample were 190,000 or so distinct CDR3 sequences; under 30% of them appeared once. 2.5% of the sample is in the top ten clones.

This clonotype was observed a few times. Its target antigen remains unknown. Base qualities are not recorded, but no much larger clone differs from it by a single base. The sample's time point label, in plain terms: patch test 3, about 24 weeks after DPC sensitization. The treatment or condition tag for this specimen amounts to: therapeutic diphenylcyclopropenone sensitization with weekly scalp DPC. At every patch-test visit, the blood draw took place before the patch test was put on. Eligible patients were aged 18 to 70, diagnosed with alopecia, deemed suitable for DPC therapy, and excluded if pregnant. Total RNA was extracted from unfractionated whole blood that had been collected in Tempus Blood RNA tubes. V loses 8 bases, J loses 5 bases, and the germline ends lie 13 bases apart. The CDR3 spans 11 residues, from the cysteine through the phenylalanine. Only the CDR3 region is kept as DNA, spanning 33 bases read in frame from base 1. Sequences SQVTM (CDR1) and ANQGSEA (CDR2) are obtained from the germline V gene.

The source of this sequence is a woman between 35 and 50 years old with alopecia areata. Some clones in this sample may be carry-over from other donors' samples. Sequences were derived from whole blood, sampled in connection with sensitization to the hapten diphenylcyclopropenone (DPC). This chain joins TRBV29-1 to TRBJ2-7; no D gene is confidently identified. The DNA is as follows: TGCAGCTTTGGTTTCTTGAACGAGCAGTACTTC. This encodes CSFGFLNEQYF.